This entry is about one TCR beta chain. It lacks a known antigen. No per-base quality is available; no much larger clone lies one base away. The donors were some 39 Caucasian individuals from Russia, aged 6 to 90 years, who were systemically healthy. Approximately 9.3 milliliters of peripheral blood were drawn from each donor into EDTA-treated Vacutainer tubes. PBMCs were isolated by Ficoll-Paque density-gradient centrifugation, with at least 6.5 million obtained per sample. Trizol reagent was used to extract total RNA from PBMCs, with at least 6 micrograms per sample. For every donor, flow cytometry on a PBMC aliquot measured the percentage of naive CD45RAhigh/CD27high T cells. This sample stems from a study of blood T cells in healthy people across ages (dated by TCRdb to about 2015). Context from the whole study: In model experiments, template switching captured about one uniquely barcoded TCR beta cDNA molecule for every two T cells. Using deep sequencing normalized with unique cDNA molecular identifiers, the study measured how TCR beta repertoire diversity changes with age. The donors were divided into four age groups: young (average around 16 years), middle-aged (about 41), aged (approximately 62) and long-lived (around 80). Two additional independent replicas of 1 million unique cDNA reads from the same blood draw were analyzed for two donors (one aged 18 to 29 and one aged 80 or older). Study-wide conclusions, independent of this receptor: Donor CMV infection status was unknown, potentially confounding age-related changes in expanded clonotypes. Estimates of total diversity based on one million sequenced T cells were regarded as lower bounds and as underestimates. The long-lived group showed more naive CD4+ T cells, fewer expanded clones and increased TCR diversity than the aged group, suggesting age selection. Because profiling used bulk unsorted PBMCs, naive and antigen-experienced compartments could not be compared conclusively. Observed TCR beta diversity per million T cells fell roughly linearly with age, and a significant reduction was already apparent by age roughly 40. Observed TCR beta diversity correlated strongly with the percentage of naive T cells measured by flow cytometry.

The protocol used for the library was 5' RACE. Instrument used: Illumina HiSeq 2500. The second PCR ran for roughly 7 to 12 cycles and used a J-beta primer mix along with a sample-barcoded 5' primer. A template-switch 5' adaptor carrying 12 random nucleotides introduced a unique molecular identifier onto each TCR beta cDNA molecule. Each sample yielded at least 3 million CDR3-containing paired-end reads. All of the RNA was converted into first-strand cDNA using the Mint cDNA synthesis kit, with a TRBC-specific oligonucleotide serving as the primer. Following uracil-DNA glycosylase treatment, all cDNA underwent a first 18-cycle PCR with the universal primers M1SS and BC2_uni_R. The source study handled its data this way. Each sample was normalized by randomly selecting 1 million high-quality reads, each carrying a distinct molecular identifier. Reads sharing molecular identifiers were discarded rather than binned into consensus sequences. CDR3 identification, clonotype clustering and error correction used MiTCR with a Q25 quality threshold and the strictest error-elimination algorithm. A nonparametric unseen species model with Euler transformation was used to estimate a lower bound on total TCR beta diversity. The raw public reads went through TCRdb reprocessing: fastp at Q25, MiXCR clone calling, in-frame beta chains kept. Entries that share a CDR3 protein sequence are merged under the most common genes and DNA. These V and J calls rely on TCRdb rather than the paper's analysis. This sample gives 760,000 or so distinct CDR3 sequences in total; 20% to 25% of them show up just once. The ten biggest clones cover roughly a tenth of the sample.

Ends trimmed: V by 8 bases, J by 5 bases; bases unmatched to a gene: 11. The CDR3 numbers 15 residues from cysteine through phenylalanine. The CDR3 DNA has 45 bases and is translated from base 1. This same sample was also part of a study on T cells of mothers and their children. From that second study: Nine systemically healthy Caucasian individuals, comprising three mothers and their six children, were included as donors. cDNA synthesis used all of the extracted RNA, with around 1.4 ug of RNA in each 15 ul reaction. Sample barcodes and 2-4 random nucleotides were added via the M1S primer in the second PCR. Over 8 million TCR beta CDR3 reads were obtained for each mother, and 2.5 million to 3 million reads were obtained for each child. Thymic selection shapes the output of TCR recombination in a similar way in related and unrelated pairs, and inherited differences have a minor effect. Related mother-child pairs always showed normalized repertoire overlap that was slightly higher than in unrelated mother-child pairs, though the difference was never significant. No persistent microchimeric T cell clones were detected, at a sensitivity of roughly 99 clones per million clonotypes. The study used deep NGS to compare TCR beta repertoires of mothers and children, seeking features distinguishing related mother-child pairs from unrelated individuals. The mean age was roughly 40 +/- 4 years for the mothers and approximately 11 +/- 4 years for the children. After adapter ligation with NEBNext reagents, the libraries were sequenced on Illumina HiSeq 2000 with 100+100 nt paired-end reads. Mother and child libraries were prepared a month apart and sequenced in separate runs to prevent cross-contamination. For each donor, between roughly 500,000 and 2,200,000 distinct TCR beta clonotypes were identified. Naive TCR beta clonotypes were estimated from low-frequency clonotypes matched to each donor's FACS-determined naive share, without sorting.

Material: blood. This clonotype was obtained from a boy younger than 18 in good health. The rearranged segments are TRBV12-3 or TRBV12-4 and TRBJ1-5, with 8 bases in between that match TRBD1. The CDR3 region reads CASASRTGYHQPQHF. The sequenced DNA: TGTGCCAGCGCATCGAGGACAGGGTATCATCAGCCCCAGCATTTT.